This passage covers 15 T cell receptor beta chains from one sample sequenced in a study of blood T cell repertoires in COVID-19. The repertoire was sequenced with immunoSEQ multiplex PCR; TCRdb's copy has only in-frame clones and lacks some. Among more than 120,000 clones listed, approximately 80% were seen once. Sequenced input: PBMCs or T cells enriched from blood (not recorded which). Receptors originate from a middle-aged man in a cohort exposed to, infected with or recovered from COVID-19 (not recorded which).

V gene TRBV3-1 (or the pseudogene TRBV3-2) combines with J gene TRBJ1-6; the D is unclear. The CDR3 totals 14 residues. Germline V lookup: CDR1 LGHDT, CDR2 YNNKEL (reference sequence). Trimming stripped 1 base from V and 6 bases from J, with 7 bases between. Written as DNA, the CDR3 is TGTGCCAGCAGCCAAGGGGCCGGTAATTCACCCCTCCACTTT. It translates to CASSQGAGNSPLHF.

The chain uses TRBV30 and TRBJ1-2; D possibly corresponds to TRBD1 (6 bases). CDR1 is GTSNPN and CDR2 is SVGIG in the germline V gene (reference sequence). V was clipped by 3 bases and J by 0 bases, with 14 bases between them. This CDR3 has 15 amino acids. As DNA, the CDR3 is TGTGCCTGGAGCGTAACAGGGCGCCCTAACTATGGCTACACCTTC. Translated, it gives CAWSVTGRPNYGYTF.

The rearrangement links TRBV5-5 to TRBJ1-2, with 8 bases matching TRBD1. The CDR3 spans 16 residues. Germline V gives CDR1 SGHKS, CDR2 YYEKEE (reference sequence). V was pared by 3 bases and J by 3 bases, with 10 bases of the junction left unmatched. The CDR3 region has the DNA TGTGCCAGCAGCTCTCCCACAGGGGGGATTGACTATGGCTACACCTTC. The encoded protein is CASSSPTGGIDYGYTF. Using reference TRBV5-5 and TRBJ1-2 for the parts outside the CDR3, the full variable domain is DAGVTQSPTHLIKTRGQQVTLRCSPISGHKSVSWYQQVLGQGPQFIFQYYEKEERGRGNFPDRFSARQFPNYSSELNVNALLLGDSALYLCASSSPTGGIDYGYTFGSGTRLTVV.

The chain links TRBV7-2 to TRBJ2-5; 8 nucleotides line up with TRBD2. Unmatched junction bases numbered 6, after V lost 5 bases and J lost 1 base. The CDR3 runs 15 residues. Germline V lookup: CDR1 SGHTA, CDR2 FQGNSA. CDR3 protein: CASSLPGGGQETQYF. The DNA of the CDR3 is TGTGCCAGCAGCCTACCGGGGGGGGGCCAAGAGACCCAGTACTTC.

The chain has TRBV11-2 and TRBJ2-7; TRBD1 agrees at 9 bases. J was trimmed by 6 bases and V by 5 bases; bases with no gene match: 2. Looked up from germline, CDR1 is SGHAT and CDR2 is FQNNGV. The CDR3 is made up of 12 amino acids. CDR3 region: CASSATGGEQYF. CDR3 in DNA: TGTGCCAGCAGCGCGACAGGGGGCGAGCAGTACTTC.

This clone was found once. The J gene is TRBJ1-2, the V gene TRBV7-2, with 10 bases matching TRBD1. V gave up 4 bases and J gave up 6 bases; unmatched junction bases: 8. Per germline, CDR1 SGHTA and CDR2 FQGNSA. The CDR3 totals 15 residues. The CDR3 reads CASSSRDRGSNGYTF. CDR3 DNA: TGTGCCAGCAGCTCCCGGGACAGGGGATCAAATGGCTACACCTTC.

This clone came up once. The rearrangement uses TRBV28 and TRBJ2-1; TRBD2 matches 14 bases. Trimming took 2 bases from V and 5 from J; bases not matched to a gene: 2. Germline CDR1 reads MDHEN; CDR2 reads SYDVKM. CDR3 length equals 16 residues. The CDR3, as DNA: TGTGCCAGCAGTTTAGAGGGACTAGCGGGGGACAATGAGCAGTTCTTC. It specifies CASSLEGLAGDNEQFF.

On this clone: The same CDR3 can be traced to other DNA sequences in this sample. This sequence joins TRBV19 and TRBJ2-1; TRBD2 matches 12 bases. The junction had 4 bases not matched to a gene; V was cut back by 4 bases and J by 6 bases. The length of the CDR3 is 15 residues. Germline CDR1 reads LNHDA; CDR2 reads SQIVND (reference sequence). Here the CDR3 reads CASSRLAGVVNEQFF. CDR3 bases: TGTGCCAGTAGTAGACTAGCGGGAGTGGTCAATGAGCAGTTCTTC.

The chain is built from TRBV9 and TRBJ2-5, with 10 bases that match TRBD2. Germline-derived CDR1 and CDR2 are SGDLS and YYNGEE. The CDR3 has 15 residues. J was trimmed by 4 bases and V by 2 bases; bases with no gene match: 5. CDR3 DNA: TGTGCCAGCAGCGTGGGAGCGGGGGGGCGAGAGACCCAGTACTTC. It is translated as CASSVGAGGRETQYF.

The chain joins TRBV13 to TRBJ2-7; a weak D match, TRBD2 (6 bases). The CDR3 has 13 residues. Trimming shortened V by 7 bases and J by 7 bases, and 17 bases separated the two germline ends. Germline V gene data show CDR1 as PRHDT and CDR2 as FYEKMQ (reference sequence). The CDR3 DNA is TGTGCCAGCAACCGCGGAGGGACTTCTGAGCAGTACTTC. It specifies CASNRGGTSEQYF.

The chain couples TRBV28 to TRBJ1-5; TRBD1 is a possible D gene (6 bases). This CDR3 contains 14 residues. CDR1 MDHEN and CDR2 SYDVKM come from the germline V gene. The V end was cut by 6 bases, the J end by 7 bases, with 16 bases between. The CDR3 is CASRQGRESQPQHF. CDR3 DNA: TGTGCCAGCAGACAGGGTAGGGAGTCCCAGCCCCAGCATTTT.

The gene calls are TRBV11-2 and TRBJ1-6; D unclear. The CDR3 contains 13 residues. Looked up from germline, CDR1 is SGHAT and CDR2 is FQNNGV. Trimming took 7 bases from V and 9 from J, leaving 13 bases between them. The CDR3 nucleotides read TGTGCCAGCACCAGCGGGGAGGCTTCACCCCTCCACTTT. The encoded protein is CASTSGEASPLHF.

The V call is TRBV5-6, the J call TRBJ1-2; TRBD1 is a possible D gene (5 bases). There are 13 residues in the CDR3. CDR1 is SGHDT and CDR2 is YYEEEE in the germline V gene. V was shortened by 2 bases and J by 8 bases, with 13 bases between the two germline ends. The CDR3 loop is CASSFSGLEGYTF. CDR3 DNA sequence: TGTGCCAGCAGCTTTTCAGGGTTAGAAGGCTACACCTTC.

The CDR3 bases are TGTGCCAGCAGCCCGCAGGCGACCGAGCAGTACTTC. This codes for CASSPQATEQYF. The chain joins TRBV7-8 to TRBJ2-7; the D is unclear. Germline CDR1 is SGHVS and CDR2 is FQNEAQ. The CDR3 has 12 residues. V lost 5 bases and J lost 6, with 11 bases in between.

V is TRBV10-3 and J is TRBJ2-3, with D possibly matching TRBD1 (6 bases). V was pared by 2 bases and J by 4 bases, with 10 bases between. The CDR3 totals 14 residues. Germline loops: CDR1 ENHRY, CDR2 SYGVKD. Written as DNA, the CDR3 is TGTGCCATCAGTGAGACCTCAGGGGCAGATACGCAGTATTTT. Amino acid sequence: CAISETSGADTQYF.